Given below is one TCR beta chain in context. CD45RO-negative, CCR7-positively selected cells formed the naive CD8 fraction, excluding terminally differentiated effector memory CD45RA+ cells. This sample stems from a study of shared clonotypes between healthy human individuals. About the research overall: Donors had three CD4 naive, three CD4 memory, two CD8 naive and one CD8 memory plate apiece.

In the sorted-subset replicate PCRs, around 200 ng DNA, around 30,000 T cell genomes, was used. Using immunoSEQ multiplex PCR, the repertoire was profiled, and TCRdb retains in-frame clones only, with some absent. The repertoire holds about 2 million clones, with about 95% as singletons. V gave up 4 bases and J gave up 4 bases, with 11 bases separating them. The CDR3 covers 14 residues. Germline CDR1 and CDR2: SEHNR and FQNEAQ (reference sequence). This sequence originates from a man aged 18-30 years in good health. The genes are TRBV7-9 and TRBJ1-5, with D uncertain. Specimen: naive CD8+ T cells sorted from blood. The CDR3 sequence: CASSSGPYNQPQHF. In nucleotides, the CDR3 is TGTGCCAGCAGCTCTGGACCATATAATCAGCCCCAGCATTTT.